The rows below give T cell receptor beta chains drawn from one sample of a study of shared clonotypes between healthy human individuals. Produced via immunoSEQ multiplex PCR; TCRdb's table is partial and in-frame only. Among about 2.1 million clones, just over 90% were seen once, and the ten largest hold around 1.7%. Material for sequencing was naive CD8+ T cells from PBMCs. These receptors came from a man aged 18-30 years in good health. Some clones in this sample may be carry-over from other donors' samples. Each CDR3 is given with its conserved first and last residue. D genes are given only for firm matches. Clone size is stated in some rows and not others, as once, few, many or a class when expanded.

CDR3 DNA	CDR3 protein	V gene	D gene	J gene	clone size
TGTGCCAGCAGTCCCTTGGACTCTCGATGTGAGCAGTTCTTC	CASSPLDSRCEQFF	TRBV27	NA	TRBJ2-1	NA
TGTGCCAGCAGCCACCCGGGGGCGCCTGAGCAGTTCTTC	CASSHPGAPEQFF	TRBV4-2	NA	TRBJ2-1	NA
TGTGCCAGCAGCCCCGGGTGGGGAGGAATAAACTATGGCTACACCTTC	CASSPGWGGINYGYTF	TRBV27	NA	TRBJ1-2	NA
TGTGCCAGCAGTCCAGTAAGGACAGTGGCTACTCTCTACGAGCAGTACTTC	CASSPVRTVATLYEQYF	TRBV2	NA	TRBJ2-7	NA
TGCGCCAGCAGCCAGAGACAGGGGGTAAACTATGGCTACACCTTC	CASSQRQGVNYGYTF	TRBV4-1	TRBD1	TRBJ1-2	NA
TGTGCCAGCAGTTCTTCAGACAGGTACACTGAAGCTTTCTTT	CASSSSDRYTEAFF	TRBV28	NA	TRBJ1-1	once
TGTGCCAGCAGCCTCGCAGGGGTAAGCAATCAGCCCCAGCATTTT	CASSLAGVSNQPQHF	TRBV7-2	NA	TRBJ1-5	NA
TGTGCCAGCAGCCTTAGCTGGGGGGAGCAGTTCTTC	CASSLSWGEQFF	TRBV7-2	NA	TRBJ2-1	NA
TGTGCCAGCAGTCTGCGGGTATCATTCCAGGAGACCCAGTACTTC	CASSLRVSFQETQYF	TRBV28	NA	TRBJ2-5	NA
TGTGCCAGCTCCCCATCGTACCTAGCGGGGGATGGTGAGCAGTTCTTC	CASSPSYLAGDGEQFF	TRBV27	TRBD2	TRBJ2-1	NA
TGTGCCAGTAGTATACAGACGACCTACGAGCAGTACTTC	CASSIQTTYEQYF	TRBV19	NA	TRBJ2-7	NA
TGTGCCAGCAGCGGGAGACTGGAAGAGACCCAGTACTTC	CASSGRLEETQYF	TRBV27	NA	TRBJ2-5	NA
TGCGCCAGCAGCCAAGGTCGGGCAGGGGGCTCCTACGAGCAGTACTTC	CASSQGRAGGSYEQYF	TRBV4-1	TRBD1	TRBJ2-7	NA
TGTGCCAGCAGTCTCCCCCCTAGCGGGAACAATGAGCAGTTCTTC	CASSLPPSGNNEQFF	TRBV6-1	TRBD2	TRBJ2-1	NA
TGTGCCAGCACCACGGACAGGGGGGTTTTGGAAAACACCATATATTTT	CASTTDRGVLENTIYF	TRBV7-8	TRBD1	TRBJ1-3	NA
TGTGCCAGCAGCTCCGGGACTAGCGGTCCCTACGAGCAGTACTTC	CASSSGTSGPYEQYF	TRBV7-9	TRBD2	TRBJ2-7	NA
TGCAGCGTCGGGGGATATAGCGGGAGGGTGGAGACCCAGTACTTC	CSVGGYSGRVETQYF	TRBV29-1	TRBD2	TRBJ2-5	NA
TGTGCCAGCAGTTTGCTCGGGAGCCGCCAAGAGACCCAGTACTTC	CASSLLGSRQETQYF	TRBV28	NA	TRBJ2-5	NA
TGTGCCAGCAGTCCCTCGGGGGGCTTCACAGATACGCAGTATTTT	CASSPSGGFTDTQYF	TRBV6-5	NA	TRBJ2-3	NA
TGTGCCAGCAGCCAAGCCGACAGGGGGCCTGAGTCTGGGTCGTACAATGAGCAGTTCTTC	CASSQADRGPESGSYNEQFF	TRBV4-2	TRBD1	TRBJ2-1	NA
TGTGCCAGTAGTCCCACCTTCCCAGAGAACACTGAAGCTTTCTTT	CASSPTFPENTEAFF	TRBV19	NA	TRBJ1-1	NA
TGTGCTAGTGGGGGACTAGCGGGAGACGAGACCCAGTACTTC	CASGGLAGDETQYF	TRBV12-5	TRBD2	TRBJ2-5	NA
TGTGCCAACCTGGACAGGGGGAAATACGAGCAGTACTTC	CANLDRGKYEQYF	TRBV2	TRBD1	TRBJ2-7	NA
TGTGCCAGCAGGCACAGGGGTGGGGACTATGGCTACACCTTC	CASRHRGGDYGYTF	TRBV28	TRBD1	TRBJ1-2	NA